The sequence of this T cell receptor (beta chain) was determined in a study of Tregs in tolerant kidney transplant recipients. Remarks on this clone: The observed sequence ends 3 residues before the CDR3 terminus, with the missing tail filled in from the germline J gene.

Sequenced by immunoSEQ multiplex PCR; TCRdb stores in-frame clones only, minus some. This sample contains over 25,000 clones. Germline V gene sequence: CDR1 MDHEN, CDR2 SYDVKM. Trimming took 6 bases from V and 8 from J, leaving 11 bases between them. This CDR3 has 12 amino acids. The source was CD8+ T cells from blood, collected before the transplant. The chain combines TRBV28 with TRBJ2-4; D call uncertain. The clonotype was recovered from a human donor who received a combined kidney and bone marrow transplant. CDR3 bases read: TGTGCCAGCAGCTCCCCTCTAGACATT. This sequence encodes CASSSPLDI. The whole CDR3 sequence reads CASSSPLDIQYF.